These T cell receptor beta chains were read from a single sample in a study of T cell changes during pregnancy in multiple sclerosis. This table comes from immunoSEQ multiplex PCR, and its TCRdb copy is limited to in-frame clones, with some not included. The sample has tens of thousands of clones; roughly 90% are singletons. The material was peripheral blood, obtained in the second trimester of pregnancy. The receptors originated from a female donor in good health, enrolled as a control in a pregnancy study. Each CDR3 is given with its conserved first and last residue. The D gene is left open where the match is weak. Not all rows give a size; the values are once, few, many and, for expanded clones, a class.

J gene,D gene,clone size,V gene,CDR3 DNA,CDR3 protein
TRBJ2-5,.,.,TRBV19,TGTGCCAGTAGTCAGATACAGGGTAAAGAGACCCAGTACTTC,CASSQIQGKETQYF
TRBJ1-1,.,.,TRBV19,TGTGCCAGTAGCGGACAGTCTAACACTGAAGCTTTCTTT,CASSGQSNTEAFF
TRBJ1-1,.,.,TRBV27,TGTGCCAGCAGTTCCCTATCCGGTTTTGTGAAGACTGAAGCTTTCTTT,CASSSLSGFVKTEAFF
TRBJ1-1,.,.,TRBV28,TGTGCCAGCAGTTCAGAGGTTTTGAACACTGAAGCTTTCTTT,CASSSEVLNTEAFF
TRBJ2-1,TRBD2,.,TRBV19,TGTGCCAGTAATCCGGTTAGCGGGGGGGCTAATGAGCAGTTCTTC,CASNPVSGGANEQFF
TRBJ2-3,TRBD2,.,TRBV5-6,TGTGCCAGCAGCCGGTTCGGGAGGTCAAGCACAGATACGCAGTATTTT,CASSRFGRSSTDTQYF
TRBJ2-6,TRBD1,.,TRBV15,TGTGCCACCAGCAGAGAAGACAGGGGGAGGGCCTCTGGGGCCAACGTCCTGACTTTC,CATSREDRGRASGANVLTF
TRBJ1-1,TRBD1,once,TRBV5-1,TGCGCCAGCAGCTTCAATTCCCGACAGGGCGCAGCTTTCTTT,CASSFNSRQGAAFF
TRBJ2-1,TRBD2,once,TRBV28,TGTGCCAGCAGTTTATGGGAACTAGCGGGAGGGCCCGGTGAGCAGTTCTTC,CASSLWELAGGPGEQFF
TRBJ2-7,.,once,TRBV15,TGTGCCACCAGTCACAGTTACCCCTACGAGCAGTACTTC,CATSHSYPYEQYF
TRBJ2-1,TRBD1,.,TRBV5-1,TGCGCCAGCAGCCTCTCCGGGACAGGGCTCAGGGATGAGCAGTTCTTC,CASSLSGTGLRDEQFF
TRBJ1-6,.,.,TRBV2,TGTGCCAGCAGTGAAGGAGTACTCCTCTCACCCCTCCACTTT,CASSEGVLLSPLHF
TRBJ2-3,.,few,TRBV2,TGTGCCAGCTCAGAGGCTCACACAGATACGCAGTATTTT,CASSEAHTDTQYF
TRBJ1-2,.,.,TRBV4-1,TGCGCCAGCAGCCAAGATCATGATATAGCGGGATCTGAAGGCTACACCTTC,CASSQDHDIAGSEGYTF
TRBJ2-5,TRBD2,.,TRBV4-1,TGCGCCAGCAGCCATGAAGGGACTAGCGGGGGGTATCAAGAGACCCAGTACTTC,CASSHEGTSGGYQETQYF
TRBJ2-7,.,.,TRBV4-3,TGCGCCAGCAGCCAAGGCGGACAGTCCGGCTACGAGCAGTACTTC,CASSQGGQSGYEQYF
TRBJ1-4,.,.,TRBV6-5,TGTGCCAGCAGTCAGAACAGGGCTGAAAAACTGTTTTTT,CASSQNRAEKLFF
TRBJ1-1,TRBD1,.,TRBV2,TGTGCCAGCAGTGGGACAGGGAGGTACACTGAAGCTTTCTTT,CASSGTGRYTEAFF
TRBJ2-2,TRBD2,.,TRBV6-1,TGTGCCAGCAGATCACTAGCGGACACCGGGGAGCTGTTTTTT,CASRSLADTGELFF
TRBJ2-1,TRBD2,.,TRBV6-5,TGTGCCAGCAGCTCCGGGACTAGCAACTACAATGAGCAGTTCTTC,CASSSGTSNYNEQFF
TRBJ1-5,.,.,TRBV19,TGTGCCAGTACCTTTACAGGGCCCAATCAGCCCCAGCATTTT,CASTFTGPNQPQHF
TRBJ1-5,.,.,TRBV19,TGTGCCAGTAGTATTGAGTATCCGCAGCCCCAGCATTTT,CASSIEYPQPQHF
TRBJ2-1,TRBD2,.,TRBV5-1,TGCGCCAGCAGCGCCGGGACTAGCGGGAGGATTCATGAGCAGTTCTTC,CASSAGTSGRIHEQFF
TRBJ2-3,TRBD2,.,TRBV7-6,TGTGCCAGCAGCGCGCGGACTAGCGGAACAGATACGCAGTATTTT,CASSARTSGTDTQYF
TRBJ1-1,.,.,TRBV4-3,TGCGCCAGCAGCCCCCCGGGCGGAGGAGCTTTCTTT,CASSPPGGGAFF
TRBJ2-2,TRBD1,.,TRBV5-1,TGCGCCAGCAGCTTGGCCAGACAGGGAGCCACCGGGGAGCTGTTTTTT,CASSLARQGATGELFF
TRBJ2-2,TRBD1,.,TRBV6-4,TGTGCCAGCAGTGAACCCCCAGGGGGCAACACCGGGGAGCTGTTTTTT,CASSEPPGGNTGELFF
TRBJ2-7,.,.,TRBV6-1,TGTGCCAGCAGTGTCACTGATAGCTACGAGCAGTACTTC,CASSVTDSYEQYF
TRBJ1-1,.,.,TRBV7-6,TGTGCCAGCAGCTTAAGCGGACCGCACACTGAAGCTTTCTTT,CASSLSGPHTEAFF
TRBJ2-5,TRBD2,few,TRBV5-1,TGCGCCAGCAGCTTCACACTAGCGGGAGAGGTGGAGACCCAGTACTTC,CASSFTLAGEVETQYF
TRBJ2-5,TRBD2,.,TRBV6-1,TGTGCCAGCAGTGAAGGGAGACTAGCGGGAGGAGAGACCCAGTACTTC,CASSEGRLAGGETQYF
TRBJ2-2,TRBD1,.,TRBV7-6,TGTGCCAGCAGCTTGGGGACAGGGGGCCCGCAGACCGGGGAGCTGTTTTTT,CASSLGTGGPQTGELFF
TRBJ1-2,.,.,TRBV19,TGTGCCAGTAGAGGAGGGAAGGACTATGGCTACACCTTC,CASRGGKDYGYTF
TRBJ2-7,.,.,TRBV6-5,TGTGCCAGCAGTTACGAGGGGGCCTACGAGCAGTACTTC,CASSYEGAYEQYF
TRBJ2-5,TRBD2,.,TRBV25-1,TGTGCCAGCCAGTGGGGGGGGACCCAGTACTTC,CASQWGGTQYF